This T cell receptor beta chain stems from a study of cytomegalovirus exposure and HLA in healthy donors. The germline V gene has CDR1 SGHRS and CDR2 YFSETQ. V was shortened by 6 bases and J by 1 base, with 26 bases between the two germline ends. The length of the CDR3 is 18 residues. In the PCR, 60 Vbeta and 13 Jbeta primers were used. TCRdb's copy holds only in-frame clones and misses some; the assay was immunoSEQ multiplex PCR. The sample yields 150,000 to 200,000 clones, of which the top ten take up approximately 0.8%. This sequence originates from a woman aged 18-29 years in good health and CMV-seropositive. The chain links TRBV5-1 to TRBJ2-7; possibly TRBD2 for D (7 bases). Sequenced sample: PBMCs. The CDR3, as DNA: TGCGCCAGCACGGGGAGGGCAGGGGAAACTGATCCTTCCTACGAGCAGTACTTC. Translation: CASTGRAGETDPSYEQYF.